The 2 T cell receptor beta chains listed next were all sequenced from one sample in a study of response to subunit inactivated influenza vaccine. In TCRdb, the RT-PCR reads were re-called with MiXCR into one record per CDR3 protein. The sample lists about 520,000 distinct CDR3 sequences; approximately 7.7% were seen once. Specimen: PBMCs from blood, collected around 25 months after vaccination. The receptors were gathered from a man in his fifties or sixties who received an inactivated influenza vaccine.

V gene TRBV15 combines with J gene TRBJ2-7; D unresolved. The CDR3 contains 14 residues. CDR1 LNHNV and CDR2 YYDKDF come from the germline V gene (reference sequence). The ends were cut back, 3 bases at V and 1 base at J, with 10 bases in the middle. The CDR3 nucleotides are TGTGCCACCAGCAGGGACCTTACATCCTACGAGCAGTACTTC. Its protein product is CATSRDLTSYEQYF.

This clonotype was seen at least ten times. V usage is TRBV20-1 and J usage is TRBJ1-1, with D unclear. Trimming removed 1 base from V and 1 base from J, with 13 bases in between. Germline V CDR1 and CDR2: DFQATT, SNEGSKA (reference sequence). The length of the CDR3 is 15 residues. Here the CDR3 DNA reads TGCAGTGCTAGAGTAAGGGCACTATCGAACACTGAAGCTTTCTTT. The encoded protein is CSARVRALSNTEAFF.